This T cell receptor (beta chain) originates from a study of OX40 agonist ivuxolimab in advanced cancers. Across the study: Melanoma, hepatocellular carcinoma, head and neck or renal cell cancer occurred in dose-escalation patients.

Broader study findings: Among the lowest peripheral clonal expansion occurred in 0.1-3.0 mg/kg partial responders. CD8+ T cells were the subset that, on average, had more expanded clones than CD4+.

As to this clone: Its antigen is not known.

Peripheral blood came from all dose cohorts at three timepoints. Libraries were prepared by immunoSEQ multiplex PCR; TCRdb keeps only in-frame clonotypes and omits some of them. The sample records approximately 100,000 clones, around 90% being singletons. The germline V and J ends were trimmed by 8 bases and 7 bases, with 14 bases remaining between them. In germline, CDR1 is MNHNY, CDR2 SVGAGI (reference sequence). There are 13 residues in the CDR3. Specimen: CD4+ or CD8+ T cells sorted from blood, collected in a trial of the OX40 agonist ivuxolimab. The receptor comes from an adult with an advanced solid tumor such as melanoma, head and neck, liver or kidney cancer. The chain is built from TRBV6-6 and TRBJ1-4, with D possibly TRBD1 on 6 matching bases. The CDR3 DNA is TGTGCCAGCGGGGGCCCGAGGGGTGAAAAACTGTTTTTT. It yields the protein CASGGPRGEKLFF.